The rows below give T cell receptor beta chains drawn from one sample of a study of cytomegalovirus exposure and HLA in healthy donors. Profiling relied on immunoSEQ multiplex PCR, and the TCRdb table lists in-frame clones only, not all of them. The table lists roughly 45,000 clones, 94% of them singletons. The specimen sequenced was PBMCs. All receptors come from a woman in her late teens or twenties in good health and CMV-seropositive. Each CDR3 is given with its conserved first and last residue. D genes are given only for firm matches. A row's size may be missing; if present it is once, few, many or a size class.

V gene,clone size,J gene,D gene,CDR3 protein,CDR3 DNA
TRBV10-2,NA,TRBJ2-7,NA,CASSVGLAGSGEQYF,TGCGCCAGCAGTGTTGGCCTAGCCGGGTCCGGCGAGCAGTACTTC
TRBV11-1,NA,TRBJ2-3,TRBD1,CASSRADRGADTQYF,TGTGCCAGCAGTCGGGCTGACAGGGGCGCAGATACGCAGTATTTT
TRBV27,NA,TRBJ2-1,TRBD2,CASSTGTSGYNEQFF,TGTGCCAGCAGTACCGGGACTAGCGGTTACAATGAGCAGTTCTTC
TRBV11-3,once,TRBJ1-3,NA,CASSFWGQNTIYF,TGTGCCAGCAGCTTCTGGGGGCAAAACACCATATATTTT
TRBV9,few,TRBJ2-1,TRBD2,CASSQGTSGFYNEQFF,TGTGCCAGCAGCCAAGGGACTAGCGGTTTTTACAATGAGCAGTTCTTC
TRBV30,NA,TRBJ1-5,NA,CAWTTGNQPQHF,TGTGCCTGGACAACAGGTAATCAGCCCCAGCATTTT
TRBV7-2,NA,TRBJ2-3,NA,CASSLARGGGDTQYF,TGTGCCAGCAGCTTAGCTAGGGGGGGTGGGGATACGCAGTATTTT
TRBV5-4,NA,TRBJ2-7,TRBD2,CASSPISGRGTYEQYF,TGTGCCAGCAGCCCGATTAGCGGGAGAGGAACCTACGAGCAGTACTTC
TRBV5-5,NA,TRBJ1-1,NA,CASSLYSGQNTEAFF,TGTGCCAGCAGCTTGTATAGCGGACAGAACACTGAAGCTTTCTTT
TRBV29-1,NA,TRBJ2-2,TRBD2,CSPRLAGGVSGELFF,TGCAGCCCTAGGCTAGCGGGAGGGGTTTCCGGGGAGCTGTTTTTT
TRBV6-5,NA,TRBJ2-7,TRBD1,CASSYSRQGTSYEQYF,TGTGCCAGCAGTTACTCGAGACAGGGGACTTCCTACGAGCAGTACTTC
TRBV5-1,NA,TRBJ2-7,TRBD2,CASRGLAGAYEQYF,TGCGCCAGCCGGGGACTAGCGGGAGCCTACGAGCAGTACTTC
TRBV19,once,TRBJ2-7,TRBD2,CASTPTSGRAHEQYF,TGTGCCAGTACCCCGACTAGCGGGAGGGCCCACGAGCAGTACTTC
TRBV11-2,NA,TRBJ2-7,TRBD1,CASGMTGAGEQYF,TGTGCCAGCGGAATGACAGGGGCCGGGGAGCAGTACTTC
TRBV7-3,NA,TRBJ2-3,NA,CASSLNLGVNTDTQYF,TGTGCCAGCAGCTTAAATTTAGGGGTGAACACAGATACGCAGTATTTT
TRBV19,NA,TRBJ1-1,TRBD1,CASSTDRGDTEAFF,TGTGCCAGTAGTACCGACAGGGGGGATACTGAAGCTTTCTTT
TRBV7-8,NA,TRBJ2-5,TRBD2,CASLSGSGETQYF,TGTGCCAGCCTTAGCGGGAGTGGAGAGACCCAGTACTTC
TRBV6-6,NA,TRBJ2-3,NA,CASSSGTGRWDTQYF,TGTGCCAGCAGTTCCGGGACTGGGCGTTGGGATACGCAGTATTTT
TRBV10-1,NA,TRBJ1-5,NA,CASSEGVGQPQHF,TGCGCCAGCAGTGAGGGTGTTGGCCAGCCCCAGCATTTT
TRBV6-6,NA,TRBJ1-1,NA,CASRQGSGTEAFF,TGTGCCAGCAGACAGGGTTCGGGAACTGAAGCTTTCTTT
TRBV28,NA,TRBJ2-4,TRBD2,CASSGGGVKPIRAKNIQYF,TGTGCCAGTTCGGGGGGAGGGGTGAAGCCGATACGTGCCAAAAACATTCAGTACTTC
TRBV7-6,NA,TRBJ2-7,TRBD2,CASSSASGAYEQYF,TGTGCCAGCAGCTCGGCTAGCGGGGCCTACGAGCAGTACTTC
TRBV28,few,TRBJ2-7,NA,CASSPPSRAFMTYEQYF,TGTGCCAGCAGCCCGCCTTCGAGGGCTTTTATGACCTACGAGCAGTACTTC
TRBV27,once,TRBJ2-2,NA,CASSLWVGGPTGELFF,TGTGCCAGCAGTTTATGGGTGGGAGGACCCACCGGGGAGCTGTTTTTT
TRBV7-8,NA,TRBJ1-1,NA,CASRGAGTTNTEAFF,TGTGCCAGCAGGGGTGCCGGGACAACGAACACTGAAGCTTTCTTT
TRBV4-2,NA,TRBJ2-4,TRBD2,CASSQRGPEAGGNIQYF,TGTGCCAGCAGCCAAAGGGGACCGGAAGCGGGAGGGAACATTCAGTACTTC
TRBV6-5,once,TRBJ1-1,NA,CASSYNGVNTEAFF,TGTGCCAGCAGTTACAACGGGGTGAACACTGAAGCTTTCTTT
TRBV27,once,TRBJ2-1,TRBD2,CASSLGLGSGNEQFF,TGTGCCAGCAGTTTAGGACTAGGCTCAGGGAATGAGCAGTTCTTC
TRBV30,NA,TRBJ2-7,TRBD2,CAWSSGSSGEQYF,TGTGCCTGGAGCAGCGGGAGTTCAGGAGAGCAGTACTTC
TRBV29-1,NA,TRBJ1-1,TRBD1,CSVRTGWDTEAFF,TGCAGCGTTAGGACAGGGTGGGACACTGAAGCTTTCTTT
TRBV6-4,NA,TRBJ2-1,TRBD2,CASSDFGGLAGGYSYNEQFF,TGTGCCAGCAGTGACTTCGGGGGACTAGCGGGAGGTTACTCCTACAATGAGCAGTTCTTC
TRBV30,NA,TRBJ1-2,TRBD1,CACLGQPYGYTF,TGTGCCTGTTTGGGACAGCCCTATGGCTACACCTTC
TRBV9,NA,TRBJ2-1,TRBD2,CASSVVAGGINEQFF,TGTGCCAGCAGCGTAGTGGCGGGAGGGATAAATGAGCAGTTCTTC
TRBV5-1,NA,TRBJ2-7,NA,CASSLVTTIPYEQYF,TGCGCCAGCAGCTTGGTGACTACCATTCCCTACGAGCAGTACTTC
TRBV7-3,NA,TRBJ2-1,NA,CASSLGQGGPSYNEQFF,TGTGCCAGCAGCTTAGGGCAAGGCGGGCCCTCCTACAATGAGCAGTTCTTC
TRBV7-3,NA,TRBJ2-7,NA,CASSGAGRNEQYF,TGTGCCAGCAGTGGGGCAGGGAGGAACGAGCAGTACTTC
TRBV6-6,NA,TRBJ1-3,NA,CASSYLGGTGNTIYF,TGTGCCAGCAGTTACTTGGGGGGGACTGGAAACACCATATATTTT
TRBV10-3,NA,TRBJ1-4,TRBD1,CAISGQGAGSEKLFF,TGTGCCATCAGCGGACAGGGGGCCGGGAGTGAAAAACTGTTTTTT
TRBV21-1,once,TRBJ2-5,NA,CASSKWEELAGDPIETQYF,TGTGCCAGCAGCAAATGGGAGGAGCTAGCGGGAGACCCTATCGAGACCCAGTACTTC
TRBV7-2,NA,TRBJ2-3,NA,CASSPRAGRDTQYF,TGTGCCAGCAGCCCACGCGCGGGGAGAGATACGCAGTATTTT
TRBV30,once,TRBJ2-5,TRBD1,CASRDSYQETQYF,TGTGCCAGCCGGGACAGCTACCAAGAGACCCAGTACTTC
TRBV11-1,NA,TRBJ1-2,NA,CASSLVDRRYGYTF,TGTGCCAGCAGCTTAGTCGACAGGAGATATGGCTACACCTTC
TRBV9,NA,TRBJ2-1,NA,CASSLDTGEQFF,TGTGCCAGCAGCCTGGATACAGGCGAGCAGTTCTTC
TRBV5-4,NA,TRBJ2-7,TRBD2,CASSPPGLAGEQYF,TGTGCCAGCAGCCCCCCGGGACTAGCGGGTGAGCAGTACTTC
TRBV9,NA,TRBJ1-5,NA,CASSVDGGGNQPQHF,TGTGCCAGCAGCGTAGATGGGGGCGGCAATCAGCCCCAGCATTTT
TRBV5-6,once,TRBJ2-6,NA,CASSATLTEGANVLTF,TGTGCCAGCAGCGCGACTTTGACGGAGGGGGCCAACGTCCTGACTTTC
TRBV7-2,NA,TRBJ1-5,NA,CASIATGGGNQPQHF,TGTGCCAGCATCGCGACGGGGGGAGGCAATCAGCCCCAGCATTTT
TRBV18,once,TRBJ2-1,NA,CSDSADNEQFF,TGTTCCGATAGCGCGGACAATGAGCAGTTCTTC
TRBV7-6,NA,TRBJ2-7,TRBD1,CASSPGGTGDEQYF,TGTGCCAGCAGCCCCGGGGGGACAGGGGATGAGCAGTACTTC
TRBV28,NA,TRBJ2-1,TRBD1,CASSFGTGIRNEQFF,TGTGCCAGCAGTTTCGGGACAGGGATACGGAATGAGCAGTTCTTC
TRBV28,once,TRBJ2-3,TRBD2,CASRPIAGGPADTQYF,TGTGCCAGCCGGCCTATAGCGGGAGGCCCGGCAGATACGCAGTATTTT
TRBV6-1,NA,TRBJ2-7,NA,CASKGAYEQYF,TGTGCCAGCAAGGGGGCCTACGAGCAGTACTTC
TRBV7-6,once,TRBJ1-6,TRBD1,CASRNDRGPNSPLHF,TGTGCCAGCAGAAACGACAGGGGGCCCAATTCACCCCTCCACTTT
TRBV7-8,once,TRBJ2-7,TRBD2,CASSLGGGISSYEQYF,TGTGCCAGCAGCTTAGGGGGGGGAATTAGCTCCTACGAGCAGTACTTC
TRBV5-1,NA,TRBJ2-5,NA,CASSVDSQETQYF,TGCGCCAGCAGCGTGGACAGCCAAGAGACCCAGTACTTC